Following are 6 T cell receptor beta chains from one sample sequenced in a study of shared clonotypes between healthy human individuals. Using immunoSEQ multiplex PCR, the repertoire was profiled, and TCRdb retains in-frame clones only, with some absent. This table has 2,100,000 or so clones, under 97% appearing once. Sequencing was performed on naive CD4+ T cells sorted from blood. Subset denoted: CD45RA+ positively selected. The receptors derive from a man in his late teens or twenties in good health.

CDR3 amino acids: CASSLASPGGTNQPQHF. The CDR3 DNA is TGTGCCAGCAGCTTAGCCTCCCCAGGGGGTACCAATCAGCCCCAGCATTTT. The V and J genes are TRBV7-9 and TRBJ1-5; TRBD1 agrees at 7 bases. This CDR3 is built from 17 residues. V shed 0 bases and J 3 bases; nucleotides not matched to a gene: 8. CDR1 is SEHNR, CDR2 FQNEAQ, per germline (reference sequence).

This clone came up once. The rearrangement joins TRBV30 to TRBJ1-6; 7 bases agree with TRBD1. The germline V gene has CDR1 GTSNPN and CDR2 SVGIG (reference sequence). Unmatched junction bases numbered 8, after V lost 4 bases and J lost 5 bases. The CDR3 length is 15 residues. The CDR3 region has the DNA TGTGCCTGGAAAGCCCTGACAGGGAATAATTCACCCCTCCACTTT. Protein: CAWKALTGNNSPLHF. Complete variable domain (other parts from reference TRBV30 and TRBJ1-6): SQTIHQWPATLVQPVGSPLSLECTVEGTSNPNLYWYRQAAGRGLQLLFYSVGIGQISSEVPQNLSASRPQDRQFILSSKKLLLSDSGFYLCAWKALTGNNSPLHFGNGTRLTVT.

This clone was picked up one time. The V gene is TRBV10-3, the J gene TRBJ2-7; 9 nucleotides align to TRBD2. Germline V gives CDR1 ENHRY, CDR2 SYGVKD. V was pared by 0 bases and J by 0 bases, with 9 bases of the junction left unmatched. The CDR3 spans 18 residues. CDR3 in amino acids: CAISESNLAGTSSYEQYF. DNA for the CDR3: TGTGCCATCAGTGAGTCGAATCTAGCGGGAACCAGCTCCTACGAGCAGTACTTC.

Note on this clone: Within the sample, other DNA sequences also encode this same CDR3. CDR3 bases: TGCGCCAGCAGCTCCGGGACAGGGGACTACGAGCAGTACTTC. This translates into CASSSGTGDYEQYF. The genes are TRBV5-1 and TRBJ2-7, with 10 bases that match TRBD1. CDR1 and CDR2 from the germline V gene are SGHRS and YFSETQ. The CDR3 has 14 amino acids. With V trimmed by 3 bases and J by 3 bases, 3 bases remained unmatched.

The rearrangement joins TRBV29-1 to TRBJ2-3; the D is unclear. The CDR3 length is 16 residues. The germline gives CDR1 SQVTM, CDR2 ANQGSEA. Trimming removed 7 bases from V and 0 bases from J, with 20 bases in between. The CDR3 DNA follows: TGCAGCGAGAAGGACGGGCTGGGCTCTAGCACAGATACGCAGTATTTT. Translation: CSEKDGLGSSTDTQYF.

The chain links TRBV28 to TRBJ2-3; 15 nucleotides match TRBD2. Per the germline V gene, CDR1 is MDHEN and CDR2 is SYDVKM. The trim removed 5 bases at V and 6 bases at J, leaving 9 bases unmatched. This CDR3 comprises 17 residues. CDR3 protein: CASSPQGLAGGPDTQYF. The CDR3 nucleotides are TGTGCCAGCAGTCCCCAGGGACTAGCGGGGGGACCTGATACGCAGTATTTT.